Described below is a single TCR beta chain sequence and its context. This record comes from a study of blood T cell repertoires in COVID-19. Overall study: Italy, Spain and the United States were the sources of the convalescent and acute COVID-19 samples.

Looked up from germline, CDR1 is MGHRA and CDR2 is YSYEKL. The CDR3 contains 15 residues. Between the trimmed V and J ends, which lost 4 bases and 6 bases, there was a span of 15 bases. Produced via immunoSEQ multiplex PCR; TCRdb's table is partial and in-frame only. Among some 70,000 clones listed, approximately 89% were seen once. The chain links TRBV4-1 to TRBJ2-2; possible D gene TRBD1, 6 bases. The TCR was taken from a man over 45 with active COVID-19. Material for sequencing was peripheral blood. The CDR3 DNA reads as TGCGCCAGCAGCCCCTCAGGGGTAGGGGCCGGGGAGCTGTTTTTT. Translated: CASSPSGVGAGELFF.